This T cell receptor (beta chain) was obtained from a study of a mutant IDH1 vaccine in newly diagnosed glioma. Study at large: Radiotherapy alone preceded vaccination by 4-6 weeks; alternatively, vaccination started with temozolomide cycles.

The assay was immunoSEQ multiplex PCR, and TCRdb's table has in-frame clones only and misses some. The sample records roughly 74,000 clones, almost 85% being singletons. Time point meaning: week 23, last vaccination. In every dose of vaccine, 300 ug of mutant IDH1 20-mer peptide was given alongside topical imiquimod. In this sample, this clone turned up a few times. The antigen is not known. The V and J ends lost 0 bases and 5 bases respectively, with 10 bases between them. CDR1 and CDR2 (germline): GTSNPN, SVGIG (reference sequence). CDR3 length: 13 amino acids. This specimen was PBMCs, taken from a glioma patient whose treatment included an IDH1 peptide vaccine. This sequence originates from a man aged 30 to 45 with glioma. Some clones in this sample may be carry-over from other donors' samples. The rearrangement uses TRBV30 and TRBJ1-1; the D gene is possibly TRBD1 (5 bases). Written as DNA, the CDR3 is TGTGCCTGGAGTGTGGATGCAGGGACTGAAGCTTTCTTT. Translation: CAWSVDAGTEAFF.